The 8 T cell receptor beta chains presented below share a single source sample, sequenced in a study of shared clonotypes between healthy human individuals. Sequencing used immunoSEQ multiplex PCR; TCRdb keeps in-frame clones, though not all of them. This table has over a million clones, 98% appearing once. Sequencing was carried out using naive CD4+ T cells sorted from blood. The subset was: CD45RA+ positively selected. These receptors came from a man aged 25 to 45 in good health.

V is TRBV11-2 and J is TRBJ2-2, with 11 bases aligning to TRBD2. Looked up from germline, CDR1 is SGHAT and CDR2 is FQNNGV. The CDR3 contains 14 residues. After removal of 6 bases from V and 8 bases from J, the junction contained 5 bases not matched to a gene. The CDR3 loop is CASRLAGGNGELFF. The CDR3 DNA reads TGTGCCAGCAGGCTAGCGGGAGGAAATGGGGAGCTGTTTTTT.

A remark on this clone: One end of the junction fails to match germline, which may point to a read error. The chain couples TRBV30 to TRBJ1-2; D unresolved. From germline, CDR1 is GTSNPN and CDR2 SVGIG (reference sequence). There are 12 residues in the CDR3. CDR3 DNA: TGTGCCTGGAGTAAGGGTGGCTTCGGCCGCATCTTC. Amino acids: CAWSKGGFGRIF.

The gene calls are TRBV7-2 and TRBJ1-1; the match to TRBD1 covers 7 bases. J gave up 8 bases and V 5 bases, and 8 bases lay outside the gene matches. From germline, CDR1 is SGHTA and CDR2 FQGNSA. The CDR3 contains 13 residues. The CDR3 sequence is CASSVDRVREAFF. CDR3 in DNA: TGTGCCAGCAGCGTTGACAGGGTTCGGGAAGCTTTCTTT.

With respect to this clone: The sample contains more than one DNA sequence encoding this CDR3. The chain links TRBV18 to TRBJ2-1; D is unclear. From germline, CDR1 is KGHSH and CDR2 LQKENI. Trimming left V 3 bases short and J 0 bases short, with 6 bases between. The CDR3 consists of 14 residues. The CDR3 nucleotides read TGTGCCAGCTCACCTCAGAGCTCCTACAATGAGCAGTTCTTC. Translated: CASSPQSSYNEQFF.

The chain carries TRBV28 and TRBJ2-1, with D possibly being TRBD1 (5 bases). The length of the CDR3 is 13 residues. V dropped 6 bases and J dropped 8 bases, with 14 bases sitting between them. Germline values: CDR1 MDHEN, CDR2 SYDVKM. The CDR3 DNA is TGTGCCAGCAGGCCGCCAGGGAAGGATGAGCAGTTCTTC. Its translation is CASRPPGKDEQFF.

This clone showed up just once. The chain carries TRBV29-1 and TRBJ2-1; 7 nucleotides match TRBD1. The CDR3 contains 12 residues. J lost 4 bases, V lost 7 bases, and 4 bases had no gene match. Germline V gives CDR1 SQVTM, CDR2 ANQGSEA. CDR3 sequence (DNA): TGCAGCGGCGCGACAGGGTACAATGAGCAGTTCTTC. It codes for CSGATGYNEQFF.

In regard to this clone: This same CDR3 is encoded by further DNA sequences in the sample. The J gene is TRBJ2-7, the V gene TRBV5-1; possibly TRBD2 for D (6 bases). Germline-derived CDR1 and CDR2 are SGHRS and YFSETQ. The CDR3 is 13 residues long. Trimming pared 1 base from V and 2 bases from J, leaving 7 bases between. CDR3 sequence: CASSLTGAYEQYF. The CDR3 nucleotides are TGCGCCAGCAGCTTGACGGGAGCCTACGAGCAGTACTTC.

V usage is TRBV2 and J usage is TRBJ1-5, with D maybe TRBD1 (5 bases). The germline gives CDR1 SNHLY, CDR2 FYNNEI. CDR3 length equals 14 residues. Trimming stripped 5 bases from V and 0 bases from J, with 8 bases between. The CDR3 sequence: CASSRQISNQPQHF. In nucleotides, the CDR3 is TGTGCCAGCAGTCGACAGATTAGCAATCAGCCCCAGCATTTT.